Presented here are 10 T cell receptor beta chains from one specimen sequenced in a study of cytomegalovirus exposure and HLA in healthy donors. 13 Jbeta primers and 60 Vbeta primers were used for the PCR. Sequencing was performed with immunoSEQ multiplex PCR; in TCRdb, only in-frame clones are kept and a portion is missing. In the table there are more than 110,000 clones, less than 80% of which are singletons. Material: PBMCs. These receptors were collected from a woman aged 45-65 years in good health and CMV-seropositive.

This chain uses TRBV2 with TRBJ1-5, with D possibly matching TRBD1 (5 bases). CDR1 and CDR2 (germline): SNHLY, FYNNEI. This CDR3 spans 14 amino acids. V dropped 2 bases and J dropped 5 bases, with 10 bases sitting between them. The CDR3: CASSESTGDQPQHF. CDR3 bases: TGTGCCAGCAGTGAAAGCACGGGGGATCAGCCCCAGCATTTT.

This chain joins TRBV5-4 and TRBJ2-2; 7 bases line up with TRBD1. This CDR3 has 15 amino acids. Germline lookup yields CDR1 SGHNT and CDR2 YYREEE (reference sequence). V gave up 4 bases and J gave up 3 bases; unmatched junction bases: 6. CDR3 region: CASSRTGDDTGELFF. CDR3 nucleotides: TGTGCCAGCAGCCGTACAGGGGATGACACCGGGGAGCTGTTTTTT.

J is TRBJ2-3 and V is TRBV19, with D possibly being TRBD2 (6 bases). The germline CDR1 and CDR2 sequences are LNHDA and SQIVND (reference sequence). The V and J ends lost 7 bases and 0 bases respectively, with 11 bases between them. This CDR3 spans 14 amino acids. The CDR3 DNA sequence: TGTGCCAGTACCTCGGGGGTTAGCACAGATACGCAGTATTTT. It encodes CASTSGVSTDTQYF.

The genes are TRBV19 and TRBJ1-2; D gene uncertain. The V and J ends lost 3 bases and 8 bases respectively, with 10 bases between them. CDR1 is LNHDA, CDR2 SQIVND, per germline (reference sequence). The CDR3 spans 12 residues. The CDR3 reads CASSIPGPGYTF. CDR3 DNA sequence: TGTGCCAGTAGTATTCCTGGGCCCGGCTACACCTTC.

This clone was recorded a few times. The chain joins TRBV5-1 to TRBJ1-4; maybe TRBD1 (6 bases). Germline V gives CDR1 SGHRS, CDR2 YFSETQ. CDR3 size: 14 residues. V shed 4 bases and J shed 5 bases, with 12 bases lying between them. The chain's CDR3 is CASSRTERNEKLFF. CDR3 nucleotides: TGCGCCAGCAGCCGGACAGAGAGAAATGAAAAACTGTTTTTT.

The chain has TRBV6-6 and TRBJ2-7, with D perhaps TRBD2 (5 bases). In germline, CDR1 is MNHNY, CDR2 SVGAGI (reference sequence). This CDR3 is 11 amino acids long. Trimming took 7 bases from V and 7 from J, leaving 11 bases between them. The CDR3 nucleotides read TGTGCCAGCACCGCGACGGGGGAGCAGTACTTC. This sequence encodes CASTATGEQYF.

V and J are TRBV28 and TRBJ2-2; TRBD1 aligns across 7 bases. CDR1 is MDHEN, CDR2 SYDVKM, per germline. The CDR3 sequence is 15 residues long. The V segment lost 5 bases and the J segment 6 bases; nucleotides outside the gene matches: 9. The CDR3 is CASSTHRGRAGELFF. The CDR3 bases are TGTGCCAGCAGTACCCACAGGGGTAGGGCCGGGGAGCTGTTTTTT.

The chain employs TRBV7-3 and TRBJ1-2; TRBD1 might be the D (5 bases). Germline values: CDR1 SGHTA, CDR2 FQGTGA. The germline V and J ends were trimmed by 5 bases and 8 bases, with 15 bases remaining between them. The CDR3 has 13 residues. CDR3 sequence: CASSQSRRAGYTF. In nucleotides, the CDR3 is TGTGCCAGCAGCCAGAGTCGCAGGGCCGGCTACACCTTC.

The chain has TRBV2 and TRBJ2-1; 10 nucleotides agree with TRBD1. V shed 4 bases and J 4 bases; nucleotides not matched to a gene: 4. This CDR3 region has 15 residues. Germline V gene sequence: CDR1 SNHLY, CDR2 FYNNEI. The CDR3 protein is CASSAWDRGYNEQFF. CDR3 nucleotide sequence: TGTGCCAGCAGTGCCTGGGACAGGGGTTACAATGAGCAGTTCTTC.

By sample fraction, this clone is medium-sized. The chain has TRBV4-2 and TRBJ2-1, with TRBD2 identical over 12 bases. V gave up 0 bases and J gave up 6 bases; unmatched junction bases: 9. This CDR3 has 18 amino acids. CDR1 and CDR2 (germline): LGHNA, YNFKEQ. CDR3 sequence reads: CASSQDSSSGGAFNEQFF. DNA for the CDR3: TGTGCCAGCAGCCAAGATAGTTCTAGCGGGGGGGCTTTCAATGAGCAGTTCTTC.